Reported below is one TCR beta chain. This specimen belongs to a study of CD8 T cells in Susac syndrome. It was with random hexamers that about 0.45 to 1 ug RNA was reverse transcribed. One entry per CDR3 protein, called by TCRdb with MiXCR from the immunoSEQ multiplex PCR reads. This sample yields some 300,000 distinct CDR3 sequences, of which about nine tenths are seen a single time; 0.18% belongs to the top ten. CD8+ and CD4+ T cells were negatively isolated; TEMRA cells were FACS-enriched. In germline, CDR1 is SGHVS, CDR2 FNYEAQ. CDR3 length: 15 amino acids. V was pared by 5 bases and J by 8 bases, with 9 bases of the junction left unmatched.

Sequenced material: CD8+ T cells from PBMCs. V gene TRBV7-6 combines with J gene TRBJ2-1; 10 bases agree with TRBD2. This TCR was sampled from a human donor with multiple sclerosis. DNA for the CDR3: TGTGCCAGCAGCCCGGTACTAGCGGGATTCTATGAGCAGTTCTTC. Protein sequence: CASSPVLAGFYEQFF.